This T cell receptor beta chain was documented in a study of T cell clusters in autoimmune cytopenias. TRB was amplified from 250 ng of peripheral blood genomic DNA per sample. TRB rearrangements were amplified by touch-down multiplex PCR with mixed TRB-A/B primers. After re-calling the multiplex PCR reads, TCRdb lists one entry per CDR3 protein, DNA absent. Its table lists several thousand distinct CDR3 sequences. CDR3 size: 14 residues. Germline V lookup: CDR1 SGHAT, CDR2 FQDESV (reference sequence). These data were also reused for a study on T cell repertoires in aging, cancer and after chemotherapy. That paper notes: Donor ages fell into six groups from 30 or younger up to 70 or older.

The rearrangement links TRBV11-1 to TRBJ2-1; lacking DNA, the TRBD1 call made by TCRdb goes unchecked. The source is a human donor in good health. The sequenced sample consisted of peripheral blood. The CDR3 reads CASSLAPWYNEQFF.